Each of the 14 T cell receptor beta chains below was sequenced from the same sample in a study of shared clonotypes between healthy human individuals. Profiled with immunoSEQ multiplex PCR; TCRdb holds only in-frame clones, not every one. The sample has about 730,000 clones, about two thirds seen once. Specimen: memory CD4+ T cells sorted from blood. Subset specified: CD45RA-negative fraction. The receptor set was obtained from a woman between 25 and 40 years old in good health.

The CDR3 DNA sequence: TGTGCCACGCAGGTTCGAGGAGGTACCTACGAGCAGTACTTC. This sequence encodes CATQVRGGTYEQYF. This chain links TRBV28 with TRBJ2-7; D is possibly TRBD2 (5 bases). The CDR3 consists of 14 residues. With 10 bases removed from V and 2 bases from J, the gap between germline ends came to 18 bases. In germline, CDR1 is MDHEN, CDR2 SYDVKM. Combining the CDR3 with reference TRBV28 and TRBJ2-7 gives the whole variable domain DVKVTQSSRYLVKRTGEKVFLECVQDMDHENMFWYRQDPGLGLRLIYFSYDVKMKEKGDIPEGYSVSREKKERFSLILESASTNQTSMYLCATQVRGGTYEQYFGPGTRLTVT.

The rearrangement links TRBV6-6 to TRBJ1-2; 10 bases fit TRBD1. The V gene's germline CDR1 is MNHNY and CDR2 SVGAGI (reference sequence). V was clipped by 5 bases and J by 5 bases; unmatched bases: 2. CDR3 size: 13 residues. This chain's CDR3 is CASSGTGDYGYTF. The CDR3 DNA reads TGTGCCAGCAGTGGGACAGGGGATTATGGCTACACCTTC.

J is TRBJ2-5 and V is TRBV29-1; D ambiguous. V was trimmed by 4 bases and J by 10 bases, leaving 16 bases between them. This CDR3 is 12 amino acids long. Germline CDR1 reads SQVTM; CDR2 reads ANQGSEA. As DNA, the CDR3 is TGCAGCGTTGGATCCTCCGGAAGAGGCCAGTACTTC. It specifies CSVGSSGRGQYF.

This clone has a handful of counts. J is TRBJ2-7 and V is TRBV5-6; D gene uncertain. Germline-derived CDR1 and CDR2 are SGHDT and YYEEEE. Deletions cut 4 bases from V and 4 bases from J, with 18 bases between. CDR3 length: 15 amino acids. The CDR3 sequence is CASSLKLTDLYEQYF. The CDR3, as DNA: TGTGCCAGCAGCCTAAAGCTGACCGACCTTTACGAGCAGTACTTC.

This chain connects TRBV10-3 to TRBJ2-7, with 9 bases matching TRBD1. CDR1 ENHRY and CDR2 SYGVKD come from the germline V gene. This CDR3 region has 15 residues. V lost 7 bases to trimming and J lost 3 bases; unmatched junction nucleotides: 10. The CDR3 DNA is TGTGCCATCAAATCTGCCGGGACAGGGCTCTACGAGCAGTACTTC. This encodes CAIKSAGTGLYEQYF.

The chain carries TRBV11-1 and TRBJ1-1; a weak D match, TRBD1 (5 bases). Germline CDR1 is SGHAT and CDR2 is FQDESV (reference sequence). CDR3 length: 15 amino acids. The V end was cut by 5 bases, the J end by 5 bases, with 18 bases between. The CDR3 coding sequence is TGTGCCAGCAGCACTAAGGGGTGGGGACGAACTGAAGCTTTCTTT. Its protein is CASSTKGWGRTEAFF.

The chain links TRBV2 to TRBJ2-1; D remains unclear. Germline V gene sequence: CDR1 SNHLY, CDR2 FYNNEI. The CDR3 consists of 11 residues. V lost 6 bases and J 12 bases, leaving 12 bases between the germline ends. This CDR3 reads CASRLDVVQFF. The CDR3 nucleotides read TGTGCCAGCAGACTGGACGTTGTGCAGTTCTTC. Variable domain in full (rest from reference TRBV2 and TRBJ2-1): EPEVTQTPSHQVTQMGQEVILRCVPISNHLYFYWYRQILGQKVEFLVSFYNNEISEKSEIFDDQFSVERPDGSNFTLKIRSTKLEDSAMYFCASRLDVVQFFGPGTRLTVL.

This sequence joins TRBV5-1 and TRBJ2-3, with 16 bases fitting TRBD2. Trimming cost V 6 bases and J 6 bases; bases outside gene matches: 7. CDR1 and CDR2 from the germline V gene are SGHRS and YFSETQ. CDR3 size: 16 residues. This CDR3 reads CASTGTSGRVGDTQYF. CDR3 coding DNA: TGCGCCAGCACCGGGACTAGCGGGAGGGTCGGGGATACGCAGTATTTT.

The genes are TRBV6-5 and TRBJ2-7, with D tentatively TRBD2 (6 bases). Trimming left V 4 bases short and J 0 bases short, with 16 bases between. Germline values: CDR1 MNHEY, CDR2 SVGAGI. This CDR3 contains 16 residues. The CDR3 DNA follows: TGTGCCAGCAGTTCCCCCCGGGAGAAACGCTCCTACGAGCAGTACTTC. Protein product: CASSSPREKRSYEQYF.

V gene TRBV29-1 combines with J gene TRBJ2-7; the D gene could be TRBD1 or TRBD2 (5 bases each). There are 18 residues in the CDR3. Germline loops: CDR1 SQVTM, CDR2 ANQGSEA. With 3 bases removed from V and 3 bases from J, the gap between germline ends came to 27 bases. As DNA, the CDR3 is TGCAGCGTTGAGTTCGCCCAGGGACGGGCCCCGGGAATCTACGAGCAGTACTTC. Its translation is CSVEFAQGRAPGIYEQYF.

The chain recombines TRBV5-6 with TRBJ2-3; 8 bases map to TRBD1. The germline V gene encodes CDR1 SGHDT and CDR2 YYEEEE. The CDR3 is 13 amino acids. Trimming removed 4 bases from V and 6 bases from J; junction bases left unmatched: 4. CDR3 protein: CASSRNRGDTQYF. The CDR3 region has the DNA TGTGCCAGCAGCCGCAACAGGGGGGATACGCAGTATTTT.

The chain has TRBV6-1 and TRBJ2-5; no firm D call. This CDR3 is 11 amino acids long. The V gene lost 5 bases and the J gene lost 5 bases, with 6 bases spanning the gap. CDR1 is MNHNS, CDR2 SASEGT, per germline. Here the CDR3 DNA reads TGTGCCAGCAGTTCCGGCGAGACCCAGTACTTC. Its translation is CASSSGETQYF.

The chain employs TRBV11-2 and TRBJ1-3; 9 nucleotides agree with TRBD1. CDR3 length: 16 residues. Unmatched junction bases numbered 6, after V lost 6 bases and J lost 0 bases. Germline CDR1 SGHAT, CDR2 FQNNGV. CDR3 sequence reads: CASRLDRGISGNTIYF. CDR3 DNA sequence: TGTGCCAGCAGGCTGGACAGGGGAATCTCTGGAAACACCATATATTTT. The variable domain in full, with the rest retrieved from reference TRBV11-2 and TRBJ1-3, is EAGVAQSPRYKIIEKRQSVAFWCNPISGHATLYWYQQILGQGPKLLIQFQNNGVVDDSQLPKDRFSAERLKGVDSTLKIQPAKLEDSAVYLCASRLDRGISGNTIYFGEGSWLTVV.

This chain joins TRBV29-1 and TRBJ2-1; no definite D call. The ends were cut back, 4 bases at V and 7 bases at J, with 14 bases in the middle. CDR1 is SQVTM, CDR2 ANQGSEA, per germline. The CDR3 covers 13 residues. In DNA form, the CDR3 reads TGCAGCGTTGGGTCAGTGAGAGAGAATGAGCAGTTCTTC. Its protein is CSVGSVRENEQFF.